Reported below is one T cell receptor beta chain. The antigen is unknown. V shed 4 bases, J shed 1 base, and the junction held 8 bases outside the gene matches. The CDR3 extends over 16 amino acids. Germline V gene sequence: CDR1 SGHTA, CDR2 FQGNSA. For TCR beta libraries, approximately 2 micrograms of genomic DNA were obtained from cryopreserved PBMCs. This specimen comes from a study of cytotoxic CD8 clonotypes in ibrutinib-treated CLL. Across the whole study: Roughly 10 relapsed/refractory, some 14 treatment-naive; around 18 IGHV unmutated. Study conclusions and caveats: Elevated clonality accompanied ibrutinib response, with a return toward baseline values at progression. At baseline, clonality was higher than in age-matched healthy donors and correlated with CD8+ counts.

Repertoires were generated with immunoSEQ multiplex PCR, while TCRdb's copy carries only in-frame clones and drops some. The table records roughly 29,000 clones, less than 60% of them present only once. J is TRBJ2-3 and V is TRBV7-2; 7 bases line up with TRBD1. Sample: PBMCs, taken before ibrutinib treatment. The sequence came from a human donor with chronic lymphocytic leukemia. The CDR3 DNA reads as TGTGCCAGCAGCTCCCGAACAGGGGCAGGCACAGATACGCAGTATTTT. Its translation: CASSSRTGAGTDTQYF.